A single sample is the source of the 2 T cell receptor beta chains below, sequenced in a study of identical twins. TCRdb called the 5' RACE reads again in MiXCR, with one record for every CDR3 protein. The table lists fewer than 250,000 distinct CDR3 sequences, roughly 7.5% of them singletons. This sample also appeared in a second study, on yellow fever vaccine responses in identical twins.

The sample consisted of CD8+ T cells sorted from blood. These receptors all stem from a woman between 18 and 29 years old in good health.

The J gene is TRBJ2-7, the V gene TRBV4-1; possible D gene TRBD2, 6 bases. Between the trimmed V and J ends, which lost 0 bases and 2 bases, there was a span of 14 bases. CDR1 MGHRA and CDR2 YSYEKL come from the germline V gene. This CDR3 comprises 16 residues. CDR3 nucleotides: TGCGCCAGCAGCCAAGATGAAGGGCGGGGACCCTACGAGCAGTACGTC. Protein: CASSQDEGRGPYEQYV.

This rearrangement joins TRBV29-1 to TRBJ2-2; 7 bases fit TRBD1. The CDR3 runs 14 residues. Germline assignment: CDR1 SQVTM and CDR2 ANQGSEA. J gave up 2 bases and V 7 bases, and 7 bases lay outside the gene matches. The CDR3 DNA is TGCAGCGCTTGGGGACAGACTAACACCGGGGAGCTGTTTTTT. Translating it yields CSAWGQTNTGELFF.